This T cell receptor beta chain emerged from a study of breast tumors, draining lymph nodes, adjacent tissues. This clonotype has ten or more counts. What it recognizes is unknown. TCRdb processed the multiplex PCR reads anew with MiXCR; each CDR3 protein has one entry. The sample has under 85,000 distinct CDR3 sequences, around 20% seen once. Regarding the study as a whole: Tumor TCR diversity was below lymph nodes but above nontumor tissue. Luminal-like breast cancer showed significantly higher tumor–nontumor repertoire similarity than basal-like. Findings are consistent with lymph node origin and intratumoral expansion of most tumor T cells. Tumor T cell lymph node origin was a supported hypothesis, not proven.

Germline V gene data show CDR1 as GTSNPN and CDR2 as SVGIG (reference sequence). Trimming took off 0 bases at V and 4 bases at J, with 13 bases between the two ends. This CDR3 has 14 residues. Samples came from axillary lymph nodes draining the breast cancer. This sequence originates from a female donor with breast cancer. Some clones in this sample may be carry-over from other donors' samples. The chain is built from TRBV30 and TRBJ2-7, with unresolved D. The sequenced sample consisted of axillary lymph node tissue. The CDR3 loop reads CAWSVIGKAYEQYF. The CDR3, as DNA: TGTGCCTGGAGTGTAATAGGGAAAGCTTACGAGCAGTACTTC.